Listed here are 17 T cell receptor beta chains from one sample, sequenced in a study of blood T cell repertoires in COVID-19. Produced via immunoSEQ multiplex PCR; TCRdb's table is partial and in-frame only. Among 350,000 or so clones, around 86% were seen once, and the ten largest hold 3.5% to 4.5%. The sample was PBMCs or T cells enriched from blood (not recorded which). Receptors were obtained from a woman aged 40 to 50 with acute COVID-19.

The CDR3 spells CATSRGLWEKLFF. CDR3 DNA: TGTGCCACCAGCAGGGGACTTTGGGAAAAACTGTTTTTT. V is TRBV15 and J is TRBJ1-4, with a weak D call TRBD1 (5 bases). The CDR3 consists of 13 residues. V was cut by 3 bases and J by 8 bases, with 10 bases left in between. CDR1 is LNHNV, CDR2 YYDKDF, per germline (reference sequence).

The chain combines TRBV2 with TRBJ1-5, with D hard to call. Germline V gene sequence: CDR1 SNHLY, CDR2 FYNNEI. Trimming cost V 1 base and J 0 bases, with 7 bases left between them. The CDR3 length is 15 residues. The DNA of the CDR3 is TGTGCCAGCAGTGAAGTCGGTTATAGCAATCAGCCCCAGCATTTT. This encodes CASSEVGYSNQPQHF.

This chain connects TRBV5-1 to TRBJ2-1; 7 bases map to TRBD1. With V trimmed by 2 bases and J by 3 bases, 14 bases remained unmatched. Germline loops: CDR1 SGHRS, CDR2 YFSETQ. The CDR3 sequence is 18 residues long. In DNA form, the CDR3 reads TGCGCCAGCAGCTTACCTCAACAGGGCAGGGGGAACTACAATGAGCAGTTCTTC. Protein sequence: CASSLPQQGRGNYNEQFF.

The CDR3, as DNA: TGTGCCACCTTCCCACCGGGACAGGGTTACGAGACCCAGTACTTC. Its translation: CATFPPGQGYETQYF. This rearrangement joins TRBV6-5 to TRBJ2-5, with 9 bases that match TRBD1. V shed 10 bases, J shed 5 bases, and the junction held 14 bases outside the gene matches. CDR3 length equals 15 residues. Germline V gene lookup returns CDR1 MNHEY and CDR2 SVGAGI.

This clone was observed a single time. The J gene is TRBJ2-7, the V gene TRBV5-4; no clear D gene. The germline gives CDR1 SGHNT, CDR2 YYREEE (reference sequence). This CDR3 region has 14 residues. The V gene lost 0 bases and the J gene lost 5 bases, with 12 bases spanning the gap. In nucleotides, the CDR3 is TGTGCCAGCAGCTTGGGAAGCTTAAACCACGAGCAGTACTTC. Protein product: CASSLGSLNHEQYF.

This chain joins TRBV21-1 and TRBJ2-2; the DNA was not used to check the table's D call, TRBD1. TRBV21-1 is designated a pseudogene. The CDR3 is 16 residues long. In DNA, the CDR3 is TGTGCCAGCAGCAAAAGCCCGGACAGGGGTACCGGGGAGCTGTTTTTT. Protein sequence: CASSKSPDRGTGELFF.

V and J are TRBV7-9 and TRBJ2-7; 15 bases align to TRBD2. This CDR3 is 18 amino acids long. Per germline, CDR1 SEHNR and CDR2 FQNEAQ (reference sequence). The V and J ends lost 5 bases and 2 bases, in that order; junction bases with no gene match: 10. CDR3 sequence (DNA): TGTGCCAGCAGCCCAATGGGGACTAGCGGGGGGCGAACCTACGAGCAGTACTTC. This gives the protein CASSPMGTSGGRTYEQYF.

The chain has TRBV19 and TRBJ2-2; D not certain. The CDR3 is made up of 15 amino acids. Germline-derived CDR1 and CDR2 are LNHDA and SQIVND (reference sequence). CDR3: CATDRSKKNTGELFF. CDR3 in DNA: TGTGCTACAGATCGGTCGAAAAAGAACACCGGGGAGCTGTTTTTT.

The V call is TRBV24-1, the J call TRBJ2-2, with a possible D match to TRBD2 (6 bases). The germline V and J ends were trimmed by 4 bases and 3 bases, with 17 bases remaining between them. The CDR3 loop spans 17 amino acids. The germline gives CDR1 KGHDR, CDR2 SFDVKD. The CDR3 sequence is CATSDRDVRGDTGELFF. For the CDR3, the DNA is TGTGCCACCAGTGACCGTGACGTGCGCGGGGACACCGGGGAGCTGTTTTTT.

Remarks on this clone: Its ends do not fully match the called genes, so a read error is possible. The V call is TRBV19, the J call TRBJ1-4; the D gene is possibly TRBD1 (5 bases). The CDR3 is made up of 15 amino acids. Germline V gene data show CDR1 as LNHDA and CDR2 as SQIVND (reference sequence). The CDR3 region has the DNA TGTGCCAGTAGCATAGCCCCAGGGAGGGGTGAAAAACTGTTTTTT. As protein: CASSIAPGRGEKLFF.

The V call is TRBV19, the J call TRBJ1-4; a weak D match, TRBD1 (5 bases). The V and J ends lost 3 bases and 3 bases respectively, with 5 bases between them. The germline V gene encodes CDR1 LNHDA and CDR2 SQIVND (reference sequence). The CDR3 is 13 amino acids. The CDR3: CASSMGPNEKLFF. In nucleotides, the CDR3 is TGTGCCAGTAGTATGGGGCCTAATGAAAAACTGTTTTTT.

CDR3 loop: CASSLTGGGYEQYF. CDR3 DNA: TGTGCCAGCAGCTTGACAGGAGGAGGCTACGAGCAGTACTTC. V gene TRBV7-2 combines with J gene TRBJ2-7; D perhaps matches TRBD1 (6 bases). This CDR3 is 14 amino acids long. Trimming removed 3 bases from V and 3 bases from J, with 12 bases in between. Germline V gives CDR1 SGHTA, CDR2 FQGNSA.

CDR3 sequence reads: CASSTVGQGTPYGYTF. Written as DNA, the CDR3 is TGTGCCAGCAGTACGGTGGGGCAGGGTACACCTTATGGCTACACCTTC. V gene TRBV28 combines with J gene TRBJ1-2; D possibly corresponds to TRBD1 (5 bases). Germline assignment: CDR1 MDHEN and CDR2 SYDVKM. The CDR3 sequence is 16 residues long. The V end was cut by 5 bases, the J end by 5 bases, with 21 bases between.

The chain links TRBV9 to TRBJ1-3; weak D call: TRBD1 (6 bases). Germline CDR1 reads SGDLS; CDR2 reads YYNGEE. CDR3 length equals 16 residues. Trimming stripped 3 bases from V and 4 bases from J, with 17 bases between. CDR3 region: CASSALDSTFGNTIYF. CDR3 DNA sequence: TGTGCCAGCAGCGCCTTGGACAGTACCTTCGGAAACACCATATATTTT.

This clone was observed once. This chain uses TRBV5-1 with TRBJ1-6; possible D gene TRBD1, 5 bases. Germline loops: CDR1 SGHRS, CDR2 YFSETQ. V was shortened by 0 bases and J by 6 bases, with 10 bases between the two germline ends. The CDR3 loop spans 15 amino acids. The chain's CDR3 is CASSLVRGGNSPLHF. The CDR3 nucleotides read TGCGCCAGCAGCTTGGTGCGGGGCGGTAATTCACCCCTCCACTTT. Complete variable domain (other parts from reference TRBV5-1 and TRBJ1-6): KAGVTQTPRYLIKTRGQQVTLSCSPISGHRSVSWYQQTPGQGLQFLFEYFSETQRNKGNFPGRFSGRQFSNSRSEMNVSTLELGDSALYLCASSLVRGGNSPLHFGNGTRLTVT.

This chain connects TRBV5-8 to TRBJ2-5; maybe TRBD1 (6 bases). This CDR3 contains 15 residues. Trimming took 5 bases from V and 1 from J, leaving 15 bases between them. The germline V gene has CDR1 SGHTS and CDR2 YDEGEE. The chain's CDR3 is CASSPTVGGQETQYF. The CDR3, as DNA: TGTGCCAGCAGTCCCACAGTAGGGGGCCAAGAGACCCAGTACTTC.

The chain couples TRBV19 to TRBJ1-5; 10 bases are shared with TRBD1. The V segment lost 6 bases and the J segment 6 bases; nucleotides outside the gene matches: 5. The germline gives CDR1 LNHDA, CDR2 SQIVND (reference sequence). The CDR3 totals 14 residues. The CDR3 DNA is TGTGCCAGTAGCCCGACAGGGGGCGGTCAGCCCCAGCATTTT. This sequence encodes CASSPTGGGQPQHF. The variable domain in full, with the rest retrieved from reference TRBV19 and TRBJ1-5, is DGGITQSPKYLFRKEGQNVTLSCEQNLNHDAMYWYRQDPGQGLRLIYYSQIVNDFQKGDIAEGYSVSREKKESFPLTVTSAQKNPTAFYLCASSPTGGGQPQHFGDGTRLSIL.